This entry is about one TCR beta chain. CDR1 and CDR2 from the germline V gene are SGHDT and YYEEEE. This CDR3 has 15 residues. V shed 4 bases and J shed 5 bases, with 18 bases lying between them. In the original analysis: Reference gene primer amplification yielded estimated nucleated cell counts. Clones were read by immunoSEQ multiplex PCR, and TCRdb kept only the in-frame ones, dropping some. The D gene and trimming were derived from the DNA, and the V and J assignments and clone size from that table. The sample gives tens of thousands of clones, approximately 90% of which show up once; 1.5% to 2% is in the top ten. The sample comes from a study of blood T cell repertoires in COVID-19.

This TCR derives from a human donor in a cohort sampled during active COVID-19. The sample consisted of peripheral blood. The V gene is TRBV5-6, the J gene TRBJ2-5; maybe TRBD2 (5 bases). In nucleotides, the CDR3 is TGTGCCAGCAGCCTGCTCCATGGGAGTAGGGAGACCCAGTACTTC. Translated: CASSLLHGSRETQYF.